Presented here are 7 T cell receptor beta chains from one specimen sequenced in a study of spatial heterogeneity in lung cancer. TCRdb recomputed calls from the 5' RACE reads with MiXCR, one row per CDR3 protein. Here the sample spans around 3,000 distinct CDR3 sequences, 55% being singletons. Time point of the sample: blood at routine non-recurrence follow-up after resection. The sequences come from PBMCs, collected at follow-up. All receptors come from a male donor with early-stage non-small cell lung cancer.

This clonotype was counted a few times. Because the library targeted alpha chains, this beta chain is an off-target read whose size means little. J is TRBJ2-5 and V is TRBV28; TRBD2 agrees at 8 bases. The CDR3 extends over 15 amino acids. With V trimmed by 1 base and J by 4 bases, 5 bases remained unmatched. Looked up from germline, CDR1 is MDHEN and CDR2 is SYDVKM. The CDR3 is CASSLSPGGGETQYF. The CDR3 coding sequence is TGTGCCAGCAGTTTATCTCCGGGAGGGGGAGAGACCCAGTACTTC.

This clonotype turned up a few times. In a library made to pick up alpha chains, this beta chain is a stray read with a size that means little. This chain joins TRBV5-6 and TRBJ2-1; possibly TRBD1 or TRBD2 for D (5 bases each). There are 13 residues in the CDR3. Trimming pared 4 bases from V and 8 bases from J, leaving 13 bases between. Germline CDR1 reads SGHDT; CDR2 reads YYEEEE. As DNA, the CDR3 is TGTGCCAGCAGCGACGGGACGGGCGATGAGCAGTTCTTC. Translation: CASSDGTGDEQFF.

A word on this clonotype: This beta chain is an off-target read within a library intended for alpha chains, so its frequency means little. CDR3 loop: CASSVGGSDEQFF. As DNA, the CDR3 is TGCGCCAGCAGCGTTGGGGGGTCTGATGAGCAGTTCTTC. J is TRBJ2-1 and V is TRBV5-1; D perhaps matches TRBD2 (6 bases). This CDR3 has 13 amino acids. V lost 4 bases and J 8 bases, leaving 13 bases between the germline ends. CDR1 is SGHRS and CDR2 is YFSETQ in the germline V gene.

Notes on this clonotype: The library was prepared for alpha chains; this beta chain is a stray read, so its frequency means little. The rearrangement uses TRBV29-1 and TRBJ2-1; 13 nucleotides line up with TRBD2. Germline V gives CDR1 SQVTM, CDR2 ANQGSEA. This CDR3 is built from 13 residues. The trim removed 5 bases at V and 7 bases at J, leaving 2 bases unmatched. The DNA of the CDR3 is TGCAGCGTTAAGGGACTAGCGGGAAATGAGCAGTTCTTC. Translating it yields CSVKGLAGNEQFF.

This clonotype was seen a handful of times. This beta chain is an off-target read within a library intended for alpha chains, so its frequency means little. V gene TRBV7-9 combines with J gene TRBJ2-7; unclear D gene. V lost 5 bases, J lost 9 bases, and 8 bases lay in between. CDR1 is SEHNR and CDR2 is FQNEAQ in the germline V gene (reference sequence). This CDR3 has 10 amino acids. The CDR3 nucleotides are TGTGCCAGCAGCGGCACCGCGCAGTACTTC. Its translation is CASSGTAQYF. Combining the CDR3 with reference TRBV7-9 and TRBJ2-7 gives the whole variable domain DTGVSQNPRHKITKRGQNVTFRCDPISEHNRLYWYRQTLGQGPEFLTYFQNEAQLEKSRLLSDRFSAERPKGSFSTLEIQRTEQGDSAMYLCASSGTAQYFGPGTRLTVT.

A few counts support this clonotype. This beta chain lies outside the target of a library built for alpha chains; its clone size means little. The chain recombines TRBV9 with TRBJ2-3; TRBD2 aligns across 10 bases. Germline values: CDR1 SGDLS, CDR2 YYNGEE. V was clipped by 3 bases and J by 4 bases; unmatched bases: 14. CDR3 size: 18 residues. CDR3 nucleotide sequence: TGTGCCAGCAGCGGACCCTTGCTAGCGGGAGTTCACGCAGATACGCAGTATTTT. It encodes CASSGPLLAGVHADTQYF.

About this clonotype: This beta chain is a stray sequence in a library constructed for alpha chains; its clone size is not meaningful. The rearrangement joins TRBV3-1 to TRBJ2-1; D not resolved. Deletions cut 4 bases from V and 2 bases from J, with 9 bases between. This CDR3 region has 14 residues. Germline V gene sequence: CDR1 LGHDT, CDR2 YNNKEL (reference sequence). The CDR3 sequence: CASSPAHTYNEQFF. The DNA of the CDR3 is TGTGCCAGCAGCCCGGCCCATACCTACAATGAGCAGTTCTTC.